The 25 T cell receptor beta chains in this list originate from one sample, sequenced in a study of blood T cells in healthy people across ages. Alongside a J-beta primer mix, a sample-barcoded 5' primer served in a second PCR lasting roughly 6 to 12 cycles. TCRdb re-derived calls from the 5' RACE reads in MiXCR, one entry per CDR3 protein. The sample holds 700,000 to 800,000 distinct CDR3 sequences; around 40% are singletons and the top ten take roughly 19%. Sequenced: blood. These receptors all come from a woman aged 55 to 70 in good health.

V is TRBV6-6 and J is TRBJ2-5, with D perhaps TRBD1 or TRBD2 (5 bases each). CDR1 MNHNY and CDR2 SVGAGI come from the germline V gene (reference sequence). Trimming took 2 bases from V and 2 from J, leaving 18 bases between them. The CDR3 loop spans 17 amino acids. The CDR3 reads CASSYPRDQQGQETQYF. Written as DNA, the CDR3 is TGTGCCAGCAGTTACCCCCGGGACCAGCAGGGTCAAGAGACCCAGTACTTC.

The V and J genes are TRBV9 and TRBJ2-1; D perhaps matches TRBD2 (6 bases). CDR3 length equals 15 residues. Germline CDR1 reads SGDLS; CDR2 reads YYNGEE. The V end was cut by 3 bases, the J end by 3 bases, with 13 bases between. The CDR3 protein is CASSEEGRDYNEQFF. The CDR3 DNA reads TGTGCCAGCAGCGAGGAGGGGCGAGACTACAATGAGCAGTTCTTC.

The chain is built from TRBV2 and TRBJ2-1; D remains unclear. The CDR3 has 13 amino acids. Trimming shortened V by 1 base and J by 4 bases, and 5 bases separated the two germline ends. In germline, CDR1 is SNHLY, CDR2 FYNNEI. DNA of the CDR3: TGTGCCAGCAGTGAAGTTTCTTACAATGAGCAGTTCTTC. Protein: CASSEVSYNEQFF. The full variable domain, with the rest looked up from reference TRBV2 and TRBJ2-1, is EPEVTQTPSHQVTQMGQEVILRCVPISNHLYFYWYRQILGQKVEFLVSFYNNEISEKSEIFDDQFSVERPDGSNFTLKIRSTKLEDSAMYFCASSEVSYNEQFFGPGTRLTVL.

The rearrangement links TRBV2 to TRBJ2-1; D possibly corresponds to TRBD2 (6 bases). CDR1 is SNHLY and CDR2 is FYNNEI in the germline V gene. The CDR3 runs to 13 residues. The V gene lost 1 base and the J gene lost 12 bases, with 13 bases spanning the gap. This CDR3 is CASSEGGPGRQFF. The CDR3 region has the DNA TGTGCCAGCAGTGAAGGGGGCCCCGGGAGGCAGTTCTTC.

As for this clonotype: The junction does not match germline at one end; this may be a read error. The chain couples TRBV6-2 or TRBV6-3 to TRBJ2-7; D ambiguous. Germline loops: CDR1 MNHEY, CDR2 SVGEGT. This CDR3 spans 14 amino acids. In nucleotides, the CDR3 is TGTGTCAGCAGTACCTCAAACGGGTACGGCGAGCAGTACTTC. Translating gives CVSSTSNGYGEQYF.

This chain links TRBV20-1 with TRBJ2-1, with a weak D call TRBD2 (6 bases). The CDR3 runs 18 residues. V gave up 5 bases and J gave up 2 bases, with 25 bases separating them. Germline CDR1 reads DFQATT; CDR2 reads SNEGSKA (reference sequence). Here the CDR3 reads CSAGPRLGSGAAYNEQFF. DNA for the CDR3: TGCAGTGCTGGTCCAAGGCTTGGTAGCGGAGCAGCCTACAATGAGCAGTTCTTC.

This chain connects TRBV10-3 to TRBJ2-1; tentatively, D is TRBD1 or TRBD2 (6 bases each). V gave up 6 bases and J gave up 5 bases, with 11 bases separating them. From germline, CDR1 is ENHRY and CDR2 SYGVKD. The CDR3 is 13 amino acids. CDR3 DNA: TGTGCCATCAGGGGGGGCAACCACAATGAGCAGTTCTTC. Amino acids: CAIRGGNHNEQFF.

The gene calls are TRBV20-1 and TRBJ2-1; 10 nucleotides match TRBD2. Germline V lookup: CDR1 DFQATT, CDR2 SNEGSKA (reference sequence). Germline trimming cut 5 bases from V and 7 bases from J; bases unmatched to any gene: 5. There are 13 residues in the CDR3. CDR3 DNA: TGCAGTGCTCCGGGACTAGCGACAAATGAGCAGTTCTTC. Translated: CSAPGLATNEQFF.

The chain carries TRBV6-1 and TRBJ2-3; no reliable D call. Germline CDR1 and CDR2: MNHNS and SASEGT. Trimming shortened V by 2 bases and J by 8 bases, and 8 bases separated the two germline ends. CDR3 size: 12 residues. CDR3 amino acids: CASSELGSTQYF. In nucleotides, the CDR3 is TGTGCCAGCAGTGAACTGGGCAGTACGCAGTATTTT.

This sequence joins TRBV18 and TRBJ2-1; 14 bases are a match to TRBD2. The junction had 3 bases not matched to a gene; V was cut back by 1 base and J by 7 bases. The CDR3 contains 16 residues. Germline loops: CDR1 KGHSH, CDR2 LQKENI. CDR3 residues: CASSPRLAGGRNEQFF. The CDR3, as DNA: TGTGCCAGCTCACCACGACTAGCGGGGGGGAGGAATGAGCAGTTCTTC.

This clonotype was found a few times. J is TRBJ2-1 and V is TRBV2; no reliable D call. The CDR3 extends over 12 amino acids. CDR1 SNHLY and CDR2 FYNNEI come from the germline V gene. Trimming removed 5 bases at V and 6 bases at J, with 8 bases between. This CDR3 is CASSNPLNEQFF. The CDR3 DNA reads as TGTGCCAGCAGTAACCCACTCAATGAGCAGTTCTTC.

V usage is TRBV5-1 and J usage is TRBJ2-3, with TRBD2 matching 9 bases. Germline CDR1 and CDR2: SGHRS and YFSETQ. V gave up 4 bases and J gave up 3 bases; unmatched junction bases: 12. The CDR3 sequence is 17 residues long. The CDR3 DNA is TGCGCCAGCAGCCCACGGGGCGGGAGGGCCCTGACAGATACGCAGTATTTT. Protein sequence: CASSPRGGRALTDTQYF.

The V and J genes are TRBV13 and TRBJ2-1, with D unresolved. Looked up from germline, CDR1 is PRHDT and CDR2 is FYEKMQ (reference sequence). V dropped 5 bases and J dropped 7 bases, with 9 bases sitting between them. The CDR3 consists of 12 residues. In nucleotides, the CDR3 is TGTGCCAGCAGCCAGTCACAGAATGAGCAGTTCTTC. Protein product: CASSQSQNEQFF. Drawing the rest from reference TRBV13 and TRBJ2-1, the complete variable domain is AAGVIQSPRHLIKEKRETATLKCYPIPRHDTVYWYQQGPGQDPQFLISFYEKMQSDKGSIPDRFSAQQFSDYHSELNMSSLELGDSALYFCASSQSQNEQFFGPGTRLTVL.

The genes are TRBV10-3 and TRBJ2-3; 8 bases are shared with TRBD2. The V and J ends lost 7 bases and 2 bases, in that order; junction bases with no gene match: 5. The CDR3 spans 14 residues. From germline, CDR1 is ENHRY and CDR2 SYGVKD. CDR3 sequence reads: CAITLSGVTDTQYF. The CDR3 region has the DNA TGTGCCATCACCCTTAGCGGGGTCACAGATACGCAGTATTTT.

CDR3 region: CASRGTEGNEQFF. Here the CDR3 DNA reads TGTGCCAGCAGGGGTACCGAGGGGAATGAGCAGTTCTTC. The gene calls are TRBV28 and TRBJ2-1; perhaps D is TRBD1 or TRBD2 (5 bases each). Germline V gene sequence: CDR1 MDHEN, CDR2 SYDVKM. V lost 6 bases and J lost 7, with 13 bases in between. The CDR3 has 13 amino acids.

This clonotype was observed a handful of times. The chain is built from TRBV7-2 and TRBJ2-1, with D possibly TRBD1 on 5 matching bases. CDR1 and CDR2 (germline): SGHTA, FQGNSA. This CDR3 has 13 residues. The V end was cut by 5 bases, the J end by 7 bases, with 12 bases between. The CDR3 coding sequence is TGTGCCAGCAGCGGGGCTGGGGTGAATGAGCAGTTCTTC. Translation: CASSGAGVNEQFF.

This clonotype was counted many times. The chain links TRBV7-8 to TRBJ2-6, with a tentative D call TRBD1 (5 bases). The germline V gene has CDR1 SGHVS and CDR2 FQNEAQ. The CDR3 contains 13 residues. V lost 9 bases to trimming and J lost 4 bases, with 10 bases between them. CDR3 sequence (DNA): TGTGCCAGTTGGGGCCAAGGGGCCAACGTCCTGACTTTC. This encodes CASWGQGANVLTF.

This sequence joins TRBV3-1 and TRBJ1-2, with 8 bases fitting TRBD1. J lost 6 bases, V lost 5 bases, and 11 bases had no gene match. Germline CDR1 LGHDT, CDR2 YNNKEL (reference sequence). CDR3 length: 15 residues. CDR3 sequence: CASSRGQGFYNGYTF. DNA for the CDR3: TGTGCCAGCAGCAGAGGACAGGGCTTTTACAATGGCTACACCTTC.

This clonotype was observed a single time. CDR3 coding DNA: TGTGCCAGCAGTGAACGGCCGAATTCACCCCTCCACTTT. Translated: CASSERPNSPLHF. The V and J genes are TRBV6-1 and TRBJ1-6; D remains unclear. The CDR3 covers 13 residues. V lost 2 bases and J lost 7, with 6 bases in between. In germline, CDR1 is MNHNS, CDR2 SASEGT.

As for this clonotype: A junction end diverges from the germline sequence, so it may reflect a read error. The V gene is TRBV7-2, the J gene TRBJ2-7, with no clear D. Germline V gene data show CDR1 as SGHTA and CDR2 as FQGNSA. This CDR3 has 14 residues. CDR3 residues: CAGSLNNIQETQYF. The CDR3 coding sequence is TGTGCCGGCAGCTTAAACAATATCCAAGAGACTCAGTACTTC.

This clonotype was seen a few times. V is TRBV12-5 and J is TRBJ1-2; the D is unclear. V shed 6 bases and J shed 1 base, with 18 bases lying between them. CDR3 size: 16 residues. Germline CDR1 is LGHNT and CDR2 is FRNRAP. The CDR3 loop is CASGRSLVGSNYGYTF. DNA for the CDR3: TGTGCTAGTGGCCGGTCCCTCGTTGGTAGTAACTATGGCTACACCTTC. Drawing the rest from reference TRBV12-5 and TRBJ1-2, the complete variable domain is DARVTQTPRHKVTEMGQEVTMRCQPILGHNTVFWYRQTMMQGLELLAYFRNRAPLDDSGMPKDRFSAEMPDATLATLKIQPSEPRDSAVYFCASGRSLVGSNYGYTFGSGTRLTVV.

This clonotype was found many times. The chain is built from TRBV28 and TRBJ2-6; 7 nucleotides match TRBD1. CDR3 length: 18 residues. Germline V gene sequence: CDR1 MDHEN, CDR2 SYDVKM. V lost 3 bases, J lost 0 bases, and 8 bases stayed unmatched. The CDR3 DNA reads as TGTGCCAGCAGTTTTATAGGGGGACAGTCCTCTGGGGCCAACGTCCTGACTTTC. The encoded protein is CASSFIGGQSSGANVLTF.

This clonotype was seen only once. The chain uses TRBV7-2 and TRBJ2-5; tentatively, D is TRBD2 (5 bases). V lost 3 bases and J lost 11, with 28 bases in between. Germline CDR1 and CDR2: SGHTA and FQGNSA. The CDR3 extends over 17 amino acids. The CDR3 is CASSFPPRSGSYNEQYF. The CDR3 DNA reads as TGTGCCAGCAGCTTCCCCCCGAGGAGCGGTTCCTACAATGAGCAGTACTTC.

A note on this clonotype: Germline is not matched at one junction end, which may reflect a read error. The chain is built from TRBV7-2 and TRBJ2-7; 8 bases agree with TRBD1. In germline, CDR1 is SGHTA, CDR2 FQGNSA. This CDR3 is 15 amino acids long. The DNA of the CDR3 is TGTGCCTGCAGCCGGGGACAGGTGTTAACCTACGAGCAGTACTTC. Translated: CACSRGQVLTYEQYF.

In its sample, this clonotype was seen a few times. This chain joins TRBV14 and TRBJ1-4; possible D gene TRBD1, 6 bases. With 4 bases removed from V and 12 bases from J, the gap between germline ends came to 24 bases. The CDR3 totals 16 residues. Germline-derived CDR1 and CDR2 are SGHDN and FVKESK. The CDR3 is CASSLRTQSRGGELFF. For the CDR3, the DNA is TGTGCCAGCAGCCTCCGAACTCAATCTCGAGGGGGGGAACTGTTTTTT. The whole variable domain, remainder taken from reference TRBV14 and TRBJ1-4, is EAGVTQFPSHSVIEKGQTVTLRCDPISGHDNLYWYRRVMGKEIKFLLHFVKESKQDESGMPNNRFLAERTGGTYSTLKVQPAELEDSGVYFCASSLRTQSRGGELFFGSGTQLSVL.